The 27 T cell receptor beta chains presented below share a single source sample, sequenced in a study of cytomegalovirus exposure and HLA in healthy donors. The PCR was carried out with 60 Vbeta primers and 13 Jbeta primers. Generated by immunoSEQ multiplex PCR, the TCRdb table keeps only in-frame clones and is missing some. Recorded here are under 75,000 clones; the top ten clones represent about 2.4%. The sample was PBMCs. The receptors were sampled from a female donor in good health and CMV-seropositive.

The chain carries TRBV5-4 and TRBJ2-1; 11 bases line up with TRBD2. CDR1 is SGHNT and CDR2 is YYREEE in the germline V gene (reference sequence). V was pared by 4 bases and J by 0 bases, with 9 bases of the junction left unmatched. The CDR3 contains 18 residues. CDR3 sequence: CASSGGLAVGYSYNEQFF. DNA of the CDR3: TGTGCCAGCAGCGGGGGACTAGCGGTCGGGTACTCCTACAATGAGCAGTTCTTC.

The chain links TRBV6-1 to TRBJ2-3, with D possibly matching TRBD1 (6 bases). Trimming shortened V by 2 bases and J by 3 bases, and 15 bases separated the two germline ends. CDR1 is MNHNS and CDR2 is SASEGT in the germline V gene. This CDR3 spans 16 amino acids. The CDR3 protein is CASSESRGWGTDTQYF. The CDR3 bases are TGTGCCAGCAGTGAATCCAGGGGCTGGGGAACAGATACGCAGTATTTT.

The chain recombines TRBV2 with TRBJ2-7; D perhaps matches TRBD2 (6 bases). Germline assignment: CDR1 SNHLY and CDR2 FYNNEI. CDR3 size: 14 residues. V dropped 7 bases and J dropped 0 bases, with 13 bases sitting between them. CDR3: CASMLGLNSYEQYF. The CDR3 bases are TGTGCCAGCATGCTTGGACTAAACTCCTACGAGCAGTACTTC.

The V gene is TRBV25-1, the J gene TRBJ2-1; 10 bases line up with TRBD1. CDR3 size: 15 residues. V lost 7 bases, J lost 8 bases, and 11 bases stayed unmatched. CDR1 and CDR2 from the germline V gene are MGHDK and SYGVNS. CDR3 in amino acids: CASTPRTGGRYEQFF. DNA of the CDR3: TGTGCCAGCACCCCCCGGACAGGGGGTAGATATGAGCAGTTCTTC.

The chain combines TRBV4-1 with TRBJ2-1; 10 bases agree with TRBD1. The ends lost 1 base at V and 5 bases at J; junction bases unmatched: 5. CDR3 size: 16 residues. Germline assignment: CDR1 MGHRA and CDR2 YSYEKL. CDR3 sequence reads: CASSQAWDRGNNEQFF. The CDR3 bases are TGCGCCAGCAGCCAAGCTTGGGACAGGGGCAACAATGAGCAGTTCTTC.

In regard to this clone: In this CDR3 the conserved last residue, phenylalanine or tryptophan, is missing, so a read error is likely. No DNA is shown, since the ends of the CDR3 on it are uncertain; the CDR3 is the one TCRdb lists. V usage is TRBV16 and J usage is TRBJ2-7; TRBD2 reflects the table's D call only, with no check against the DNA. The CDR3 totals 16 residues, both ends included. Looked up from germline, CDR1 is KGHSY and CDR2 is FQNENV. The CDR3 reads CASSHTPGLAGGPPHI.

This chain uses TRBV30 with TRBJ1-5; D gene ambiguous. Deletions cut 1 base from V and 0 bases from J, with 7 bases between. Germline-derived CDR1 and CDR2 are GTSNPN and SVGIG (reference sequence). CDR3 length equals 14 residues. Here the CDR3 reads CAWSARYSNQPQHF. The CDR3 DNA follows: TGTGCCTGGAGTGCTAGGTATAGCAATCAGCCCCAGCATTTT. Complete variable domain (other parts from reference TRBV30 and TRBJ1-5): SQTIHQWPATLVQPVGSPLSLECTVEGTSNPNLYWYRQAAGRGLQLLFYSVGIGQISSEVPQNLSASRPQDRQFILSSKKLLLSDSGFYLCAWSARYSNQPQHFGDGTRLSIL.

CDR3 sequence: CASSIPGRLNTEAFF. CDR3 nucleotide sequence: TGTGCCAGTAGTATCCCCGGCAGGCTGAACACTGAAGCTTTCTTT. The V gene is TRBV19, the J gene TRBJ1-1; D uncertain. Trimming removed 3 bases from V and 0 bases from J, with 11 bases in between. The CDR3 is 15 residues long. The V gene's germline CDR1 is LNHDA and CDR2 SQIVND (reference sequence).

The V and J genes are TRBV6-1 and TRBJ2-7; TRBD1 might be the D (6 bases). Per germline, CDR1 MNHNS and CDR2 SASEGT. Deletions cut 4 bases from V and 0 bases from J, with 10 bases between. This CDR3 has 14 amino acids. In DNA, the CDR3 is TGTGCCAGCAGTGCCACAGGGATCTCCTACGAGCAGTACTTC. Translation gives CASSATGISYEQYF.

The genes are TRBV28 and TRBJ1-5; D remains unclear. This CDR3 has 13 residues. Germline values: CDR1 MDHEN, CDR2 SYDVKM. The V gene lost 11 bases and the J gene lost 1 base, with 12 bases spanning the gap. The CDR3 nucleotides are TGTGCCGGATCCAGAGGGAGCAATCAGCCCCAGCATTTT. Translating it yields CAGSRGSNQPQHF.

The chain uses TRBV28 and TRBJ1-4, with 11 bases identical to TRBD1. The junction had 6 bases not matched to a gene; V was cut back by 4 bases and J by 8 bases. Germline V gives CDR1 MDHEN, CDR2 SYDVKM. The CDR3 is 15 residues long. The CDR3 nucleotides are TGTGCCAGCAGTTCTGCGGACAGGGGGCAGGAAAAACTGTTTTTT. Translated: CASSSADRGQEKLFF.

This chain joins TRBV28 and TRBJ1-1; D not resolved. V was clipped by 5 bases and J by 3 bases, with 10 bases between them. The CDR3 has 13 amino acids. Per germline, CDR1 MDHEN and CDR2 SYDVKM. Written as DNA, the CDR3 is TGTGCCAGCAGTCCCCGACGGGACACTGAAGCTTTCTTT. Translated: CASSPRRDTEAFF. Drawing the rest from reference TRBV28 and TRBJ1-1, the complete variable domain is DVKVTQSSRYLVKRTGEKVFLECVQDMDHENMFWYRQDPGLGLRLIYFSYDVKMKEKGDIPEGYSVSREKKERFSLILESASTNQTSMYLCASSPRRDTEAFFGQGTRLTVV.

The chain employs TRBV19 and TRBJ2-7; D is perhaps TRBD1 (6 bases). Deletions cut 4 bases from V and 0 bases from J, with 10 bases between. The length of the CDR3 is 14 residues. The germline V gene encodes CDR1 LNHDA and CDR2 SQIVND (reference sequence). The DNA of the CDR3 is TGTGCCAGTAGTAAGGGACAAAGCTCCTACGAGCAGTACTTC. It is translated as CASSKGQSSYEQYF.

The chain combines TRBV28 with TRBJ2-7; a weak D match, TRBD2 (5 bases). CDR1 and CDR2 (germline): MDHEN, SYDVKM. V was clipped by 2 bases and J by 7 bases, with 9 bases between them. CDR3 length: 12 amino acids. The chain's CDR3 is CASSLGRGEQYF. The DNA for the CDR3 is TGTGCCAGCAGTTTAGGGCGCGGGGAGCAGTACTTC.

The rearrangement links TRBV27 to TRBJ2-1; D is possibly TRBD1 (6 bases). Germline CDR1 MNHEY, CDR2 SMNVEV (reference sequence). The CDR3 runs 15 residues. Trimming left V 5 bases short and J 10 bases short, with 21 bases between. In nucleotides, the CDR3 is TGTGCCAGCAGTCCGTCCCATCAGGGGTCTCGGGAGCAGTTCTTC. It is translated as CASSPSHQGSREQFF.

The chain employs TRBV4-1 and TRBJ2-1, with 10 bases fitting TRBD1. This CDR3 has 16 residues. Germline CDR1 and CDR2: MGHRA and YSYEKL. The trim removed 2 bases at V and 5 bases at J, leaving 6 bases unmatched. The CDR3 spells CASSQLSGTGDNEQFF. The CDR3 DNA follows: TGCGCCAGCAGCCAATTATCCGGGACAGGGGACAATGAGCAGTTCTTC.

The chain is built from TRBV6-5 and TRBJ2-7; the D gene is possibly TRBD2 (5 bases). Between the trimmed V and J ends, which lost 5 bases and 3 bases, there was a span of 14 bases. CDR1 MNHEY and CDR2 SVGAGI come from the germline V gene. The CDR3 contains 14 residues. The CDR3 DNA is TGTGCCAGCAGTAACCGGGATACGGACTACGAGCAGTACTTC. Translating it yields CASSNRDTDYEQYF.

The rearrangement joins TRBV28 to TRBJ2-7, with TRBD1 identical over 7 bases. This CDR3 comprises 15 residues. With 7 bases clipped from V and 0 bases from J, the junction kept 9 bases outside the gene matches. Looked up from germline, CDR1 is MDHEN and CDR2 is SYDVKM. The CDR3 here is CASTQQGSFSYEQYF. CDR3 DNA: TGTGCCAGCACCCAACAGGGGTCATTCTCCTACGAGCAGTACTTC.

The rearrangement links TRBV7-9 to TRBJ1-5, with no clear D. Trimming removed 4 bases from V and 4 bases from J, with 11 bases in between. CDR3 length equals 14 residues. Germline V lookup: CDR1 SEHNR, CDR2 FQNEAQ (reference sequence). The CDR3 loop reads CASSSGWDNQPQHF. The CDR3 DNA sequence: TGTGCCAGCAGCTCGGGGTGGGATAATCAGCCCCAGCATTTT. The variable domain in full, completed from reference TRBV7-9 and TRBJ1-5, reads DTGVSQNPRHKITKRGQNVTFRCDPISEHNRLYWYRQTLGQGPEFLTYFQNEAQLEKSRLLSDRFSAERPKGSFSTLEIQRTEQGDSAMYLCASSSGWDNQPQHFGDGTRLSIL.

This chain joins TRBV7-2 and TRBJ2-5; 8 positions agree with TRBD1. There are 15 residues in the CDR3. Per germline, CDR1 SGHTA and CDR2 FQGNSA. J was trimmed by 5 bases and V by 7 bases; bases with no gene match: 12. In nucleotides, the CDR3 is TGTGCCAGCAATATACAGGGGGAATGGGGGGAGACCCAGTACTTC. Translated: CASNIQGEWGETQYF.

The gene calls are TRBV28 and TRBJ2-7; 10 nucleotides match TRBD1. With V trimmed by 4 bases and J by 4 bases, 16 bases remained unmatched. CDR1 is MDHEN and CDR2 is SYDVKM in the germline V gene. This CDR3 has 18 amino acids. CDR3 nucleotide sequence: TGTGCCAGCAGTTCTCTCACCCCGGGACAGGGGTCAGGTTACGAGCAGTACTTC. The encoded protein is CASSSLTPGQGSGYEQYF. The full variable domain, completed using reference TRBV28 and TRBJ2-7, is DVKVTQSSRYLVKRTGEKVFLECVQDMDHENMFWYRQDPGLGLRLIYFSYDVKMKEKGDIPEGYSVSREKKERFSLILESASTNQTSMYLCASSSLTPGQGSGYEQYFGPGTRLTVT.

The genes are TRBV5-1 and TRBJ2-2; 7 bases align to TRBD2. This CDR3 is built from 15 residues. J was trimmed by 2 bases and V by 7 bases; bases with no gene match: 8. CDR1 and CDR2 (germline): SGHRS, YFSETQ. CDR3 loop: CASSLERGNTGELFF. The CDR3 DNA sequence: TGCGCCAGCTCATTGGAGCGGGGCAACACCGGGGAGCTGTTTTTT.

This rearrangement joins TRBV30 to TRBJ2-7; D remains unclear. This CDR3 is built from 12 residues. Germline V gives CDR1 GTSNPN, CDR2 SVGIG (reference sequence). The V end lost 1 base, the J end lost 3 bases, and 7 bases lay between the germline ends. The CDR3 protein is CAWSAQDYEQYF. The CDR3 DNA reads TGTGCCTGGAGTGCCCAGGACTACGAGCAGTACTTC.

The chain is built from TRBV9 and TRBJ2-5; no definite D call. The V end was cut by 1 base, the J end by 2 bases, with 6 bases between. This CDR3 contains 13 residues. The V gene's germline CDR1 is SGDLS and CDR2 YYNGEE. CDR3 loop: CASSVTSQETQYF. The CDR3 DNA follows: TGTGCCAGCAGCGTAACGAGTCAAGAGACCCAGTACTTC.

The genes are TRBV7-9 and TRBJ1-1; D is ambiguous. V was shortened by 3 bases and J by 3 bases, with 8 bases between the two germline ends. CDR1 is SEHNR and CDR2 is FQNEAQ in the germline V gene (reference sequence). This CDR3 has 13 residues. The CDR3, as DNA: TGTGCCAGCAGCTTTAGTGAGGACACTGAAGCTTTCTTT. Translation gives CASSFSEDTEAFF.

CDR3: CASRGGQGALNEQFF. Here the CDR3 DNA reads TGTGCCAGCAGGGGGGGACAGGGAGCTCTCAATGAGCAGTTCTTC. The chain is built from TRBV6-5 and TRBJ2-1; 9 positions match TRBD1. With 6 bases clipped from V and 6 bases from J, the junction kept 9 bases outside the gene matches. Germline V gives CDR1 MNHEY, CDR2 SVGAGI. CDR3 length: 15 residues.

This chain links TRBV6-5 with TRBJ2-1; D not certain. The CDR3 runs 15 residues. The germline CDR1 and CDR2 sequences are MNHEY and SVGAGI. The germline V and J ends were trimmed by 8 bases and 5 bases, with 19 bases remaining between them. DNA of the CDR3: TGTGCCAGCCATTCAAAGATGGAGACCGACAATGAGCAGTTCTTC. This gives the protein CASHSKMETDNEQFF.